Following are 9 T cell receptor beta chains from one sample sequenced in a study of blood T cell repertoires in COVID-19. Measured with immunoSEQ multiplex PCR; TCRdb has only the in-frame clones, and not every one. The data contain about 170,000 clones, around 82% of them singletons. Sequencing was done on a sample of peripheral blood. Receptors were obtained from a woman aged 65 to 85 who had recovered from COVID-19.

The CDR3 here is CASSPQRADTQYF. The DNA of the CDR3 is TGTGCCAGCAGTCCCCAGAGGGCAGATACGCAGTATTTT. The chain uses TRBV27 and TRBJ2-3, with D possibly being TRBD2 (5 bases). V dropped 5 bases and J dropped 4 bases, with 10 bases sitting between them. The CDR3 runs 13 residues. CDR1 MNHEY and CDR2 SMNVEV come from the germline V gene (reference sequence).

The rearrangement uses TRBV7-6 and TRBJ2-2; 8 nucleotides align to TRBD1. The CDR3 extends over 17 amino acids. CDR1 and CDR2 (germline): SGHVS, FNYEAQ. Trimming took 2 bases from V and 1 from J; bases not matched to a gene: 6. The DNA of the CDR3 is TGTGCCAGCAGCTTATGGGGGACAGGAGAGAACACCGGGGAGCTGTTTTTT. Its protein product is CASSLWGTGENTGELFF.

The rearrangement links TRBV5-1 to TRBJ1-3, with a possible D match to TRBD1 (5 bases). Between the trimmed V and J ends, which lost 4 bases and 1 base, there was a span of 12 bases. Germline V gives CDR1 SGHRS, CDR2 YFSETQ. The CDR3 has 15 residues. The CDR3 spells CASSQTAGSGNTIYF. The CDR3, as DNA: TGCGCCAGCAGCCAGACAGCGGGGTCTGGAAACACCATATATTTT.

This clone came up once. The chain couples TRBV25-1 to TRBJ2-5; TRBD2 aligns across 8 bases. The CDR3 totals 17 residues. Germline V gene sequence: CDR1 MGHDK, CDR2 SYGVNS. The J segment lost 1 base and the V segment lost 2 bases, leaving 9 bases of the junction unmatched. The CDR3 nucleotides read TGTGCCAGCAGTGAAGGTGGTAGCGGGAAGATCCAAGAGACCCAGTACTTC. It is translated as CASSEGGSGKIQETQYF.

CDR3 amino acids: CASSQWGGRAFF. The CDR3 DNA reads TGTGCCAGCAGCCAATGGGGGGGGAGGGCTTTCTTT. The gene calls are TRBV3-1 (or the pseudogene TRBV3-2) and TRBJ1-1, with D possibly matching TRBD1 (5 bases). Germline CDR1 and CDR2: LGHDT and YNNKEL (reference sequence). V lost 2 bases and J lost 11, with 12 bases in between. This CDR3 is built from 12 residues.

The V and J genes are TRBV23-1 and TRBJ2-1, with 8 bases that match TRBD1. TRBV23-1 belongs to the ORF category, with a function that is uncertain. This CDR3 spans 12 amino acids. The trim removed 1 base at V and 15 bases at J, leaving 5 bases unmatched. The CDR3 DNA sequence: TGCGCCAGCAGTCAATTACGGACAGGGCCGTTCTTC. It specifies CASSQLRTGPFF.

The chain links TRBV18 to TRBJ1-4, with TRBD1 matching 8 bases. V lost 0 bases, J lost 7 bases, and 4 bases stayed unmatched. The CDR3 contains 15 residues. The V gene's germline CDR1 is KGHSH and CDR2 LQKENI. CDR3 nucleotide sequence: TGTGCCAGCTCACCACCAGGGACAGGTGGTGAAAAACTGTTTTTT. It yields the protein CASSPPGTGGEKLFF.

The chain links TRBV3-1 (or the pseudogene TRBV3-2) to TRBJ2-1; TRBD2 agrees at 14 bases. The V segment lost 4 bases and the J segment 11 bases; nucleotides outside the gene matches: 7. This CDR3 contains 15 residues. CDR1 is LGHDT, CDR2 YNNKEL, per germline (reference sequence). CDR3 loop: CASSPGTSGGQKQFF. CDR3 DNA sequence: TGTGCCAGCAGCCCCGGGACTAGCGGGGGTCAGAAGCAGTTCTTC.

This sequence joins TRBV5-6 and TRBJ1-5; D call uncertain. The CDR3 has 15 residues. V lost 4 bases and J lost 2, with 13 bases in between. Germline-derived CDR1 and CDR2 are SGHDT and YYEEEE. The CDR3 sequence: CASSPAAWGNQPQHF. CDR3 bases: TGTGCCAGCAGCCCGGCGGCCTGGGGCAATCAGCCCCAGCATTTT.